The 16 T cell receptor beta chains in this list originate from one sample, sequenced in a study of blood T cell repertoires in COVID-19. Generated by immunoSEQ multiplex PCR, the TCRdb table keeps only in-frame clones and is missing some. The table lists 100,000 to 150,000 clones, approximately 83% of them singletons. The specimen was peripheral blood. The receptors here all came from a man aged 35 to 55 with active or convalescent COVID-19.

This chain connects TRBV7-9 to TRBJ2-5; D gene unclear. V gave up 1 base and J gave up 5 bases, with 11 bases separating them. This CDR3 spans 14 amino acids. Per germline, CDR1 SEHNR and CDR2 FQNEAQ (reference sequence). The CDR3 here is CASSLGTPPETQYF. In DNA, the CDR3 is TGTGCCAGCAGCTTAGGCACTCCTCCCGAGACCCAGTACTTC.

The V call is TRBV2, the J call TRBJ1-4, with 11 bases lining up with TRBD1. Germline V CDR1 and CDR2: SNHLY, FYNNEI. The CDR3 totals 15 residues. DNA of the CDR3: TGTGCTACGAAGAGACCCGGGACAGGGGGTGGAAAACTGTTTTTT. It translates to CATKRPGTGGGKLFF. Together with reference TRBV2 and TRBJ1-4, the CDR3 gives the full variable domain: EPEVTQTPSHQVTQMGQEVILRCVPISNHLYFYWYRQILGQKVEFLVSFYNNEISEKSEIFDDQFSVERPDGSNFTLKIRSTKLEDSAMYFCATKRPGTGGGKLFFGSGTQLSVL.

V usage is TRBV29-1 and J usage is TRBJ2-2, with 7 bases lining up with TRBD2. CDR3 length: 14 amino acids. Germline values: CDR1 SQVTM, CDR2 ANQGSEA. V shed 6 bases and J 1 base; nucleotides not matched to a gene: 5. Written as DNA, the CDR3 is TGCAGCGTGGGTGGACTAGGGAACACCGGGGAGCTGTTTTTT. Translated: CSVGGLGNTGELFF.

This clone occurred many times. The chain has TRBV6-6 and TRBJ1-3; possible D gene TRBD1, 6 bases. The V and J ends lost 5 bases and 1 base respectively, with 12 bases between them. CDR3 length: 15 residues. From germline, CDR1 is MNHNY and CDR2 SVGAGI (reference sequence). The CDR3 DNA is TGTGCCAGCAGTATGACAGGCGGTTCTGGAAACACCATATATTTT. Its translation is CASSMTGGSGNTIYF.

This sequence joins TRBV3-1 (or the pseudogene TRBV3-2) and TRBJ1-1; the D is unclear. V dropped 1 base and J dropped 1 base, with 7 bases sitting between them. The CDR3 loop spans 14 amino acids. CDR1 LGHDT and CDR2 YNNKEL come from the germline V gene (reference sequence). In DNA, the CDR3 is TGTGCCAGCAGCCAAGGGCAATCGAACACTGAAGCTTTCTTT. This codes for CASSQGQSNTEAFF.

The chain has TRBV5-1 and TRBJ2-1; tentative D call: TRBD2 (6 bases). Trimming left V 0 bases short and J 2 bases short, with 12 bases between. Germline CDR1 SGHRS, CDR2 YFSETQ. The CDR3 is 16 residues long. The CDR3 loop is CASSLVGGVAYNEQFF. Here the CDR3 DNA reads TGCGCCAGCAGCTTGGTCGGCGGGGTCGCCTACAATGAGCAGTTCTTC.

V is TRBV19 and J is TRBJ2-3; the match to TRBD1 covers 8 bases. CDR1 LNHDA and CDR2 SQIVND come from the germline V gene (reference sequence). V shed 3 bases and J 2 bases; nucleotides not matched to a gene: 4. The CDR3 sequence is 15 residues long. The CDR3 DNA follows: TGTGCCAGTAGTATCAGGGGGCCCCCCACAGATACGCAGTATTTT. It is translated as CASSIRGPPTDTQYF.

The chain has TRBV10-3 and TRBJ2-7, with D perhaps TRBD1 (6 bases). Trimming shortened V by 3 bases and J by 3 bases, and 12 bases separated the two germline ends. The V gene's germline CDR1 is ENHRY and CDR2 SYGVKD. CDR3 size: 14 residues. CDR3 residues: CAISEPDRNYEQYF. For the CDR3, the DNA is TGTGCCATCAGTGAACCGGACAGAAACTACGAGCAGTACTTC.

This clone has just one count. The chain uses TRBV5-1 and TRBJ2-2, with 7 bases that match TRBD2. CDR1 is SGHRS, CDR2 YFSETQ, per germline. CDR3 size: 18 residues. Unmatched junction bases numbered 10, after V lost 0 bases and J lost 2 bases. In DNA form, the CDR3 reads TGCGCCAGCAGCTTGGTAGGGGCGAGCGGGGTAAACACCGGGGAGCTGTTTTTT. The encoded protein is CASSLVGASGVNTGELFF.

This chain joins TRBV6-2 or TRBV6-3 and TRBJ2-1; D remains unclear. This CDR3 is 13 amino acids long. Looked up from germline, CDR1 is MNHEY and CDR2 is SVGEGT. The V end was cut by 1 base, the J end by 4 bases, with 5 bases between. CDR3 amino acids: CASSYYQYNEQFF. The CDR3 DNA is TGTGCCAGCAGTTACTACCAGTACAATGAGCAGTTCTTC.

The gene calls are TRBV19 and TRBJ1-5; 8 positions match TRBD1. Germline CDR1 reads LNHDA; CDR2 reads SQIVND (reference sequence). Trimming removed 5 bases from V and 6 bases from J; junction bases left unmatched: 9. The CDR3 is made up of 15 amino acids. The chain's CDR3 is CASSRVTGVGQPQHF. DNA for the CDR3: TGTGCCAGTAGTCGGGTGACAGGGGTGGGTCAGCCCCAGCATTTT.

The rearrangement joins TRBV18 to TRBJ1-2; no firm D call. Trimming shortened V by 8 bases and J by 4 bases, and 14 bases separated the two germline ends. Germline V gene sequence: CDR1 KGHSH, CDR2 LQKENI. The CDR3 is 13 residues long. The CDR3 loop reads CASATDLTYGYTF. The DNA for the CDR3 is TGTGCCAGCGCGACGGACTTAACCTATGGCTACACCTTC.

The CDR3 coding sequence is TGTGCCAGCAGCATCGGGACTAGCGTTGGTGAGACCCAGTACTTC. It is translated as CASSIGTSVGETQYF. This chain uses TRBV11-1 with TRBJ2-5; 10 nucleotides line up with TRBD2. The V gene's germline CDR1 is SGHAT and CDR2 FQDESV (reference sequence). V was clipped by 5 bases and J by 5 bases; unmatched bases: 8. The CDR3 spans 15 residues.

The V and J genes are TRBV19 and TRBJ1-5; D uncertain. The germline V and J ends were trimmed by 5 bases and 0 bases, with 14 bases remaining between them. Germline V gene data show CDR1 as LNHDA and CDR2 as SQIVND (reference sequence). The CDR3 loop spans 16 amino acids. Here the CDR3 reads CASSPMGVHSNQPQHF. The CDR3, as DNA: TGTGCCAGTAGTCCTATGGGCGTCCATAGCAATCAGCCCCAGCATTTT.

The CDR3 coding sequence is TGTGCCAGCAGCACCAGGGACTACCTAGGACCCCAGCATTTT. This sequence encodes CASSTRDYLGPQHF. The rearrangement uses TRBV13 and TRBJ1-5, with D perhaps TRBD1 (5 bases). The CDR3 extends over 14 amino acids. Deletions cut 5 bases from V and 10 bases from J, with 18 bases between. Germline lookup yields CDR1 PRHDT and CDR2 FYEKMQ (reference sequence).

The CDR3 spells CASSLGASGGAGEQFF. For the CDR3, the DNA is TGTGCCAGCAGCTTAGGCGCAAGCGGGGGGGCGGGTGAGCAGTTCTTC. The chain uses TRBV11-3 and TRBJ2-1; 10 bases are shared with TRBD2. This CDR3 contains 16 residues. Germline V gene sequence: CDR1 SGHNT, CDR2 YENEEA. The V segment lost 1 base and the J segment 9 bases; nucleotides outside the gene matches: 9.